This is a list of T cell receptor beta chains from one sample in a study of pediatric ulcerative colitis. Using immunoSEQ multiplex PCR, the repertoire was profiled, and TCRdb retains in-frame clones only, with some absent. This table holds more than 45,000 clones, over 70% found once. The sample consisted of blood. Source of these receptors: a boy aged 5-17 years who was a control in a study of pediatric ulcerative colitis. Both conserved end residues are part of each CDR3. D genes are given only for firm matches. The size of a clone is reported for some rows only, either as once, few or many, or as a class for expanded clones.

>-|TRBV6-6|TRBJ1-5|TRBD1
TGTGCCAGCAGAACCGGGACAGGGGATCAGCCCCAGCATTTT
CASRTGTGDQPQHF
>-|TRBV27|TRBJ2-7|-
TGTGCCAGCACAGGGAGCTCCTACGAGCAGTACTTC
CASTGSSYEQYF
>-|TRBV27|TRBJ2-1|-
TGTGCCAGCAGTTTTTCGGGCAGCCCTGAGCAGTTCTTC
CASSFSGSPEQFF
>-|TRBV6-1|TRBJ1-3|-
TGTGCCAGCAGTGAAAGGACAGAGGGAAACACCATATATTTT
CASSERTEGNTIYF
>-|TRBV10-3|TRBJ2-7|TRBD1
TGTGCCATCAGAACAGACAGGGCTTACGAGCAGTACTTC
CAIRTDRAYEQYF
>-|TRBV2|TRBJ2-2|-
TGTGCCAGCAGTGAAGCGGGACAGAACACCGGGGAGCTGTTTTTT
CASSEAGQNTGELFF
>-|TRBV6-6|TRBJ2-5|-
TGTGCCAGCAGTTATCTAACGTACCAAGAGACCCAGTACTTC
CASSYLTYQETQYF
>-|TRBV5-1|TRBJ2-1|-
TGCGCCAGCAGCCTCAGGGACGGTATATACAATGAGCAGTTCTTC
CASSLRDGIYNEQFF
>-|TRBV10-2|TRBJ1-2|-
TGCGCCAGCAGTGAGGCGACAGACGGCTGGGCTAATGGCTACACCTTC
CASSEATDGWANGYTF
>once|TRBV6-5|TRBJ2-5|-
TGTGCCAGCATGGGTACTCTAGACCAAGAGACCCAGTACTTC
CASMGTLDQETQYF
>-|TRBV9|TRBJ2-1|-
TGTGCCAGCAGCGTAGACACCTACAATGAGCAGTTCTTC
CASSVDTYNEQFF
>-|TRBV28|TRBJ1-5|-
TGTGCCAGCAGTTTCAGGACGAGTGGACAGCCCCAGCATTTT
CASSFRTSGQPQHF